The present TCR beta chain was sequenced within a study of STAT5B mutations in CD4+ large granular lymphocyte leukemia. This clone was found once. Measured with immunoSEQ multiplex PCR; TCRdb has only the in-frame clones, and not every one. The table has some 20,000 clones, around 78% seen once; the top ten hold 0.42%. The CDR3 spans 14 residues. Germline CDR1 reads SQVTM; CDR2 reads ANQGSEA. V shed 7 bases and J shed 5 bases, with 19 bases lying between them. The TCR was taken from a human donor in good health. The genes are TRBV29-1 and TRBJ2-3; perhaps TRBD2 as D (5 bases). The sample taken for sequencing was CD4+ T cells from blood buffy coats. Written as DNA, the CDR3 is TGCAGCGCCGAACTCGCCCCGGCGGGAGATACGCAGTATTTT. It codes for CSAELAPAGDTQYF.